Listed here are 5 T cell receptor beta chains from one sample, sequenced in a study of blood T cells in healthy people across ages. PCR was performed a second time for 7 to 11 cycles using a sample-barcoded 5' primer and a J-beta primer mix. TCRdb reanalysed the 5' RACE reads using MiXCR and keeps one entry per CDR3 protein. Of around 990,000 distinct CDR3 sequences listed, 20% to 25% are singletons. The same sample was also used in a study of T cells of mothers and their children.

The specimen sequenced was blood. These receptors all stem from a girl aged 2 to 9 in good health.

The chain links TRBV27 to TRBJ2-4, with 8 bases that match TRBD2. This CDR3 region has 12 residues. Trimming removed 7 bases from V and 8 bases from J; junction bases left unmatched: 4. Germline V gene sequence: CDR1 MNHEY, CDR2 SMNVEV (reference sequence). CDR3 residues: CASTNGGDIQYF. CDR3 nucleotides: TGTGCCAGCACCAACGGGGGGGACATTCAGTACTTC.

This clonotype was observed a handful of times. This chain joins TRBV5-1 and TRBJ2-1; D is unclear. Per germline, CDR1 SGHRS and CDR2 YFSETQ. The CDR3 loop spans 15 amino acids. Trimming took 0 bases from V and 2 from J, leaving 9 bases between them. The CDR3 DNA is TGCGCCAGCAGCTTGGTTCAGAATCCCTACAATGAGCAGTTCTTC. Its protein product is CASSLVQNPYNEQFF. The entire variable domain, with the rest obtained from reference TRBV5-1 and TRBJ2-1, is as follows: KAGVTQTPRYLIKTRGQQVTLSCSPISGHRSVSWYQQTPGQGLQFLFEYFSETQRNKGNFPGRFSGRQFSNSRSEMNVSTLELGDSALYLCASSLVQNPYNEQFFGPGTRLTVL.

The chain is built from TRBV14 and TRBJ2-1; 7 bases are a match to TRBD2. The DNA end is a closer match to TRBJ2-5, so the J assignment may be wrong. Germline values: CDR1 SGHDN, CDR2 FVKESK. CDR3 length: 15 residues. The chain's CDR3 is CASSQRELAAETQYF. CDR3 bases: TGTGCCAGCAGCCAACGCGAGCTAGCGGCAGAGACCCAGTACTTC.

The V and J genes are TRBV4-3 and TRBJ2-1; D is possibly TRBD1 (6 bases). The V end was cut by 0 bases, the J end by 3 bases, with 6 bases between. The CDR3 consists of 14 residues. Germline CDR1 is LGHNA and CDR2 is YSLEER. CDR3 sequence: CASSQEQGYNEQFF. CDR3 nucleotide sequence: TGCGCCAGCAGCCAAGAACAGGGCTACAATGAGCAGTTCTTC.

This chain uses TRBV25-1 with TRBJ2-3; 8 positions agree with TRBD2. This CDR3 region has 15 residues. Germline loops: CDR1 MGHDK, CDR2 SYGVNS. Trimming cost V 7 bases and J 7 bases; bases outside gene matches: 13. The CDR3 nucleotides are TGTGCCAGCACTTGGGGCGGGGGGCCCACGAATACGCAGTATTTT. This sequence encodes CASTWGGGPTNTQYF.